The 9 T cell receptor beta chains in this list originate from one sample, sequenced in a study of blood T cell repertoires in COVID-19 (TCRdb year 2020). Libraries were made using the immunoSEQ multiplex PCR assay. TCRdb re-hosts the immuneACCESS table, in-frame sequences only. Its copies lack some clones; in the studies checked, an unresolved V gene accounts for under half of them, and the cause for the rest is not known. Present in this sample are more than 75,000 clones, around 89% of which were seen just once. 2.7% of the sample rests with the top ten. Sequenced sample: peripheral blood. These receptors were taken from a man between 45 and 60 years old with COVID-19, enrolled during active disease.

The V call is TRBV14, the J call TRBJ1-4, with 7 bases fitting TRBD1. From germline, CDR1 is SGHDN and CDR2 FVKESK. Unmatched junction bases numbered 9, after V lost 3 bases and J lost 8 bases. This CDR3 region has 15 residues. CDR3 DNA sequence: TGTGCCAGCAGCCAGGGGACAGTCTCAGGGGAAAAACTGTTTTTT. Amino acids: CASSQGTVSGEKLFF.

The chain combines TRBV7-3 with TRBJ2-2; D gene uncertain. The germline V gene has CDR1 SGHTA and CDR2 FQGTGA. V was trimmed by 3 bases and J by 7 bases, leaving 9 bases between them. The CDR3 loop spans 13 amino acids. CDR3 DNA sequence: TGTGCCAGCAGCTTGTCTTCGGGCGGGGAGCTGTTTTTT. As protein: CASSLSSGGELFF.

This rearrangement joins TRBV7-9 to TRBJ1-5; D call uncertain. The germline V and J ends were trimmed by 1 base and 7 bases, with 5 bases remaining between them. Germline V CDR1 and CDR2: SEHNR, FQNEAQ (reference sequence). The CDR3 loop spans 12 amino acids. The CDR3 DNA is TGTGCCAGCAGCTTAGGAGGACAGCCCCAGCATTTT. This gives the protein CASSLGGQPQHF.

CDR3 amino acids: CASSLVGQGFTEAFF. The CDR3 bases are TGTGCCAGCAGCTTAGTGGGACAGGGCTTCACTGAAGCTTTCTTT. The genes are TRBV11-2 and TRBJ1-1; 9 bases are shared with TRBD1. CDR1 and CDR2 (germline): SGHAT, FQNNGV. V was pared by 1 base and J by 4 bases, with 4 bases of the junction left unmatched. The CDR3 totals 15 residues.

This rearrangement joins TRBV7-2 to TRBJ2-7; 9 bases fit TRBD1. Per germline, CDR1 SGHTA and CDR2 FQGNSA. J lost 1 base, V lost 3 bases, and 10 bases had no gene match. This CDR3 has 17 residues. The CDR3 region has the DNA TGTGCCAGCAGCTTCCCTACAGGGGGCGCTTGGTCCTACGAGCAGTACTTC. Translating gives CASSFPTGGAWSYEQYF. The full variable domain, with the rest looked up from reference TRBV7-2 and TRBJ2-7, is GAGVSQSPSNKVTEKGKDVELRCDPISGHTALYWYRQSLGQGLEFLIYFQGNSAPDKSGLPSDRFSAERTGGSVSTLTIQRTQQEDSAVYLCASSFPTGGAWSYEQYFGPGTRLTVT.

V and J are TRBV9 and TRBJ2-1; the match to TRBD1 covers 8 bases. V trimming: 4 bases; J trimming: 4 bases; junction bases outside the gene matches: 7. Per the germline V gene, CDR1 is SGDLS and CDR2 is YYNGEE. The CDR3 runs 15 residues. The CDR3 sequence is CASSSEDRVYNEQFF. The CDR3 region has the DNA TGTGCCAGCAGCTCCGAGGACAGGGTATACAATGAGCAGTTCTTC.

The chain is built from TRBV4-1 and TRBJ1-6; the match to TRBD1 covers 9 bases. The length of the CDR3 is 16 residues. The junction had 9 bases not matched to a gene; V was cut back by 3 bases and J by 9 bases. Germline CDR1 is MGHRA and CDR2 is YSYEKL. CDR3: CASSQDSQGAVSPLHF. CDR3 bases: TGCGCCAGCAGCCAGGACTCACAGGGGGCGGTTTCACCCCTCCACTTT.

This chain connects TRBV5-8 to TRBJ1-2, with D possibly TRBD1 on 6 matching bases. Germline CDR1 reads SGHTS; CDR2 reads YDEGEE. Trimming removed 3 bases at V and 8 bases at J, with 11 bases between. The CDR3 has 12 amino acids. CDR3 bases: TGTGCCAGCAGCTCGTACAGGGTCGGCTACACCTTC. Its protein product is CASSSYRVGYTF. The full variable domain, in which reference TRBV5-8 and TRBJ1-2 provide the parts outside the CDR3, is EAGVTQSPTHLIKTRGQQATLRCSPISGHTSVYWYQQALGLGLQFLLWYDEGEERNRGNFPPRFSGRQFPNYSSELNVNALELEDSALYLCASSSYRVGYTFGSGTRLTVV.

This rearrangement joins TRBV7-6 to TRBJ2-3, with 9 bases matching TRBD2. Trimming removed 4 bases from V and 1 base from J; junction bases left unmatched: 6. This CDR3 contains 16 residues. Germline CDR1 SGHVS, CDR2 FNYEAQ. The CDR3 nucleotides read TGTGCCAGCAGCTCTCGGGCTAGCGGGGGCACAGATACGCAGTATTTT. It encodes CASSSRASGGTDTQYF.